Below are 13 T cell receptor beta chains sequenced from a single sample in a study of post-analysis software for immune sequencing data. Regarding the study as a whole: TRBV segments more frequent in patients than in controls numbered a few and included TRBV5-6, TRBV5-1 and TRBV20-1.

Their antigen targets remain unknown. Incorporated into the TCR beta cDNA libraries were unique molecular identifiers, which served to reduce PCR and sequencing biases. TCRdb ran MiXCR on the PCR reads and lists one entry per CDR3 protein. The table has about 800,000 distinct CDR3 sequences, roughly 27% seen once. Sequencing input: blood. All receptors derive from a girl aged 10 to 17 with multiple sclerosis.

This clonotype was observed a few times. This rearrangement joins TRBV7-2 to TRBJ2-7; a weak D match, TRBD1 (5 bases). Germline V lookup: CDR1 SGHTA, CDR2 FQGNSA. Deletions cut 5 bases from V and 2 bases from J, with 13 bases between. The CDR3 has 14 amino acids. DNA for the CDR3: TGTGCCAGCAGCGGGGCAGGATCGGCCTACGAGCAGTACTTC. It encodes CASSGAGSAYEQYF.

This clonotype has at least ten counts. V usage is TRBV28 and J usage is TRBJ2-7; D unresolved. The CDR3 length is 13 residues. Germline CDR1 is MDHEN and CDR2 is SYDVKM. Trimming removed 6 bases from V and 2 bases from J, with 11 bases in between. This CDR3 reads CASRTGEPYEQYF. CDR3 in DNA: TGTGCCAGCAGGACGGGTGAACCCTACGAGCAGTACTTC.

About this clonotype: At one end, the junction sequence differs from germline, possibly due to a read error. The chain carries TRBV15 and TRBJ2-6; D may be TRBD1 (5 bases). This CDR3 contains 15 residues. Germline-derived CDR1 and CDR2 are LNHNV and YYDKDF (reference sequence). The CDR3 spells CATSREVSGANVRTF. The CDR3 DNA sequence: TGTGCCACCAGCAGAGAGGTCTCTGGGGCCAACGTCCGGACTTTC.

The chain couples TRBV6-5 to TRBJ1-4, with D maybe TRBD1 (5 bases). Germline CDR1 MNHEY, CDR2 SVGAGI. The V end lost 5 bases, the J end lost 3 bases, and 16 bases lay between the germline ends. The CDR3 is 16 residues long. The CDR3 is CASSLLRQPPNEKLFF. Here the CDR3 DNA reads TGTGCCAGCAGTCTTCTTAGACAGCCGCCTAATGAAAAACTGTTTTTT.

Only a few counts were recorded for this clonotype. The chain links TRBV18 to TRBJ2-1, with unresolved D. V gave up 3 bases and J gave up 9 bases, with 12 bases separating them. Per germline, CDR1 KGHSH and CDR2 LQKENI. This CDR3 is 13 amino acids long. The CDR3 region has the DNA TGTGCCAGCTCACCCCGTTGGATGGGTGAGCAGTTCTTC. It specifies CASSPRWMGEQFF. Looking up the rest from reference TRBV18 and TRBJ2-1 gives the full variable domain: NAGVMQNPRHLVRRRGQEARLRCSPMKGHSHVYWYRQLPEEGLKFMVYLQKENIIDESGMPKERFSAEFPKEGPSILRIQQVVRGDSAAYFCASSPRWMGEQFFGPGTRLTVL.

This clonotype was seen only a few times. The V gene is TRBV4-1, the J gene TRBJ2-1; 10 positions match TRBD2. Germline V gene sequence: CDR1 MGHRA, CDR2 YSYEKL. The CDR3 is 17 amino acids. V was pared by 1 base and J by 2 bases, with 5 bases of the junction left unmatched. CDR3 sequence reads: CASSQGSSGGAYNEQFF. The DNA of the CDR3 is TGCGCCAGCAGCCAAGGGTCTAGCGGGGGCGCCTACAATGAGCAGTTCTTC.

This clonotype was recorded a few times. This chain connects TRBV20-1 to TRBJ2-1; D gene unclear. Germline CDR1 reads DFQATT; CDR2 reads SNEGSKA (reference sequence). There are 8 residues in the CDR3. The CDR3 DNA sequence: TGCAGCGGGAATGAGCAGTTCTTC. It codes for CSGNEQFF.

J is TRBJ2-1 and V is TRBV20-1; 9 nucleotides match TRBD2. In germline, CDR1 is DFQATT, CDR2 SNEGSKA (reference sequence). The junction had 4 bases not matched to a gene; V was cut back by 3 bases and J by 7 bases. This CDR3 is 13 amino acids long. CDR3 protein: CSARSSGGNEQFF. In DNA, the CDR3 is TGCAGTGCTAGGTCCAGCGGGGGGAATGAGCAGTTCTTC.

The J gene is TRBJ2-1, the V gene TRBV28; no clear D gene. CDR3 length equals 11 residues. The germline V and J ends were trimmed by 10 bases and 4 bases, with 8 bases remaining between them. Germline CDR1 is MDHEN and CDR2 is SYDVKM. The CDR3 region is CANTEYNEQFF. CDR3 in DNA: TGTGCCAACACCGAGTACAATGAGCAGTTCTTC.

The CDR3 bases are TGCAGTGCTAGGGATTGGGACAGGGTAAATCAGCCCCAGCATTTT. It yields the protein CSARDWDRVNQPQHF. The chain links TRBV20-1 to TRBJ1-5, with TRBD1 matching over 9 bases. The V and J ends lost 3 bases and 4 bases, in that order; junction bases with no gene match: 7. The CDR3 is 15 residues long. The germline V gene encodes CDR1 DFQATT and CDR2 SNEGSKA (reference sequence).

There are a few counts of this clonotype. The chain is built from TRBV7-2 and TRBJ2-1; 8 bases match TRBD1. Germline CDR1 SGHTA, CDR2 FQGNSA. This CDR3 comprises 15 residues. V gave up 0 bases and J gave up 8 bases; unmatched junction bases: 6. The CDR3 sequence: CASSLAGTGIYEQFF. The CDR3 bases are TGTGCCAGCAGCTTAGCGGGGACAGGTATCTATGAGCAGTTCTTC.

CDR3 nucleotides: TGCAGTGCTACCGTAACGGAGGGAGCCTATGGCTACACCTTC. Amino acid sequence: CSATVTEGAYGYTF. The rearrangement uses TRBV20-1 and TRBJ1-2; no firm D call. The CDR3 has 14 amino acids. V lost 4 bases to trimming and J lost 4 bases, with 16 bases between them. Per the germline V gene, CDR1 is DFQATT and CDR2 is SNEGSKA (reference sequence).

V is TRBV6-4 and J is TRBJ2-1; TRBD1 aligns across 9 bases. The J call may be faulty, since TRBJ2-7 better matches the DNA end. From germline, CDR1 is MRHNA and CDR2 SNTAGT. There are 18 residues in the CDR3. DNA for the CDR3: TGTGCCAGCAGTGGGACAGGGGCGGGTTCCCGCTCCTACAATGAGCAGTACTTC. Residues: CASSGTGAGSRSYNEQYF.